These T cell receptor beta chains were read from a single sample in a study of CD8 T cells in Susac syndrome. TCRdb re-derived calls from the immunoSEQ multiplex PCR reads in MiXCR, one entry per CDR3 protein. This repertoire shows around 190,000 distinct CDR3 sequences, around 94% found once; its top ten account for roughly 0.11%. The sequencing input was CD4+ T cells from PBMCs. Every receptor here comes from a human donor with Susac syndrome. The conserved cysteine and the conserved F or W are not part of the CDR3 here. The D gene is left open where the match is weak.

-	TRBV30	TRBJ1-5	AWSGGVDGNQPQH
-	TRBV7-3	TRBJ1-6	ASSLQGSSYNSPLH
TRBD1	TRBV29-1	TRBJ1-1	SVGQGYTEAF
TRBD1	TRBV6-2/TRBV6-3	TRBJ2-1	ASSWDRPPYNEQF
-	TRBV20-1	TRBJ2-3	SARDRVRASSDTQY
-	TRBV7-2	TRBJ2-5	ASSRDSQETQY
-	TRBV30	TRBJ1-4	AWSVRVATNEKLF
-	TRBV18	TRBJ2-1	ASSPGSPYNEQF
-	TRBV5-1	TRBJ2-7	ASSLSAIPYEQY
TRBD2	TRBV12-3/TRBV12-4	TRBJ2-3	ASSFRVTSSPASTDTQY
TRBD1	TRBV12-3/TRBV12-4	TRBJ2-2	ASRRTGTGAGELF
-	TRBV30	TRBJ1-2	AWSREGYYGYT
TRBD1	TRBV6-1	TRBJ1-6	ASNSRGDSPLH
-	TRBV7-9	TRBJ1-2	ASTVPLARDLYGYT
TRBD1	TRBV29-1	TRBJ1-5	SVDPGGGQPQH
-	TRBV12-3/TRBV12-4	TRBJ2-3	ASTPTDTQY
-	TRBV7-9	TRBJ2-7	ASSGDKPGEQY
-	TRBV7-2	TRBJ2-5	ASSWARGQETQY
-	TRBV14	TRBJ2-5	ASSPLFDRKETQY
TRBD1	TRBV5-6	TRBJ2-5	ASSFRQGAWETQY
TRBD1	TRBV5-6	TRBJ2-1	ASSWDSTYNEQF
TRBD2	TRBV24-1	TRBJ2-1	ATSDLERAGGPRSSYNEQF